One sample yielded the 23 T cell receptor beta chains listed below, sequenced in a study of blood T cell repertoires in COVID-19. Clones were read by immunoSEQ multiplex PCR, and TCRdb kept only the in-frame ones, dropping some. The sample has 200,000 to 250,000 clones; roughly four fifths are singletons. The sequencing sample was made of PBMCs or T cells enriched from blood (not recorded which). These receptor sequences come from a man aged 35-49 years who had recovered from COVID-19.

This clone was detected only a few times. This chain links TRBV29-1 with TRBJ2-1; 7 bases match TRBD1. The CDR3 covers 11 residues. The germline CDR1 and CDR2 sequences are SQVTM and ANQGSEA. Trimming cost V 5 bases and J 10 bases; bases outside gene matches: 5. The CDR3 loop is CSVTGVGEQFF. The DNA for the CDR3 is TGCAGCGTTACAGGGGTCGGGGAGCAGTTCTTC.

This clone was recorded once. This chain joins TRBV7-6 and TRBJ1-5; D is undetermined. The CDR3 extends over 15 amino acids. Germline CDR1 is SGHVS and CDR2 is FNYEAQ. V lost 1 base, J lost 0 bases, and 7 bases lay in between. The CDR3, as DNA: TGTGCCAGCAGCTTAGACTCTAATAGCAATCAGCCCCAGCATTTT. Amino acid sequence: CASSLDSNSNQPQHF.

This clone occurred a few times. CDR3 DNA: TGTGCCACCAGTGATGGGGGACAGGGGGCAACTGAAGCTTTCTTT. The encoded protein is CATSDGGQGATEAFF. This chain joins TRBV24-1 and TRBJ1-1, with TRBD1 matching over 12 bases. Germline V gene lookup returns CDR1 KGHDR and CDR2 SFDVKD. This CDR3 comprises 15 residues. J gave up 5 bases and V 3 bases, and 3 bases lay outside the gene matches.

The CDR3 is CAWEQGSANGYTF. The DNA of the CDR3 is TGTGCCTGGGAACAGGGGAGTGCGAATGGCTACACCTTC. This chain joins TRBV30 and TRBJ1-2, with TRBD1 identical over 7 bases. This CDR3 contains 13 residues. With V trimmed by 5 bases and J by 6 bases, 9 bases remained unmatched. CDR1 GTSNPN and CDR2 SVGIG come from the germline V gene (reference sequence).

The chain links TRBV7-7 to TRBJ1-1; tentatively, D is TRBD1 (6 bases). V was clipped by 8 bases and J by 2 bases, with 15 bases between them. Germline CDR1 and CDR2: SSHAT and FNYEAQ (reference sequence). The CDR3 extends over 14 amino acids. CDR3 in DNA: TGTGCCAGCCACAGCCGGACAGATAACACTGAAGCTTTCTTT. This gives the protein CASHSRTDNTEAFF.

J is TRBJ1-5 and V is TRBV4-1, with a possible D match to TRBD1 (5 bases). Trimming took 4 bases from V and 2 from J, leaving 15 bases between them. Germline V gene sequence: CDR1 MGHRA, CDR2 YSYEKL. The CDR3 is 16 residues long. The CDR3 bases are TGCGCCAGCAGCCCACCGGAAAGGGGCGGCAATCAGCCCCAGCATTTT. Translated, it gives CASSPPERGGNQPQHF.

The chain combines TRBV3-1 (or the pseudogene TRBV3-2) with TRBJ2-7; the D gene is possibly TRBD1 (5 bases). Trimming cost V 3 bases and J 6 bases, with 12 bases left between them. Germline CDR1 is LGHDT and CDR2 is YNNKEL (reference sequence). CDR3 length equals 13 residues. CDR3 sequence: CASSHLDRPEQYF. The CDR3 DNA follows: TGTGCCAGCAGCCACCTCGACAGACCCGAGCAGTACTTC.

The CDR3 protein is CASSRRLASQETQYF. The CDR3 nucleotides read TGTGCCAGCAGCCGACGACTAGCCTCCCAAGAGACCCAGTACTTC. The V call is TRBV11-2, the J call TRBJ2-5; 7 bases line up with TRBD2. The CDR3 is made up of 15 amino acids. V lost 5 bases and J lost 1; bases outside the gene matches: 7. Germline-derived CDR1 and CDR2 are SGHAT and FQNNGV. The full variable domain, rest sourced from reference TRBV11-2 and TRBJ2-5, is EAGVAQSPRYKIIEKRQSVAFWCNPISGHATLYWYQQILGQGPKLLIQFQNNGVVDDSQLPKDRFSAERLKGVDSTLKIQPAKLEDSAVYLCASSRRLASQETQYFGPGTRLLVL.

V is TRBV4-1 and J is TRBJ2-7; 12 positions match TRBD2. The CDR3 totals 17 residues. Germline CDR1 is MGHRA and CDR2 is YSYEKL. J gave up 1 base and V 4 bases, and 8 bases lay outside the gene matches. Here the CDR3 reads CASSLKTTSGGSYEQYF. The CDR3 DNA is TGCGCCAGCAGCCTAAAAACGACTAGCGGGGGTTCCTACGAGCAGTACTTC.

The chain recombines TRBV5-1 with TRBJ1-1; no reliable D call. Trimming left V 2 bases short and J 1 base short, with 12 bases between. The CDR3 covers 15 residues. Germline V gene sequence: CDR1 SGHRS, CDR2 YFSETQ. CDR3 in DNA: TGCGCCAGCAGCTTAGCACCCACTGGGAACACTGAAGCTTTCTTT. It codes for CASSLAPTGNTEAFF.

The genes are TRBV3-1 (or the pseudogene TRBV3-2) and TRBJ2-1; 13 bases line up with TRBD2. CDR1 and CDR2 (germline): LGHDT, YNNKEL (reference sequence). V lost 0 bases to trimming and J lost 0 bases; unmatched junction nucleotides: 5. The CDR3 contains 19 residues. CDR3 DNA: TGTGCCAGCAGCCAAGAAGAGGGACTAGCGGGACTCTCCTACAATGAGCAGTTCTTC. Its protein product is CASSQEEGLAGLSYNEQFF.

This rearrangement joins TRBV7-9 to TRBJ2-2, with 9 bases that match TRBD1. V lost 5 bases, J lost 2 bases, and 9 bases stayed unmatched. The CDR3 covers 17 residues. Germline V gene data show CDR1 as SEHNR and CDR2 as FQNEAQ (reference sequence). The CDR3 loop reads CASSLPPGQGNTGELFF. The CDR3 DNA sequence: TGTGCCAGCAGCCTGCCTCCGGGACAGGGTAACACCGGGGAGCTGTTTTTT. Drawing the rest from reference TRBV7-9 and TRBJ2-2, the complete variable domain is DTGVSQNPRHKITKRGQNVTFRCDPISEHNRLYWYRQTLGQGPEFLTYFQNEAQLEKSRLLSDRFSAERPKGSFSTLEIQRTEQGDSAMYLCASSLPPGQGNTGELFFGEGSRLTVL.

This chain connects TRBV12-5 to TRBJ2-3; D is perhaps TRBD2 (7 bases). Trimming left V 2 bases short and J 4 bases short, with 10 bases between. CDR1 is LGHNT and CDR2 is FRNRAP in the germline V gene. This CDR3 has 14 amino acids. The CDR3 reads CASGLWGGADTQYF. The CDR3 DNA sequence: TGTGCTAGTGGTTTGTGGGGGGGCGCAGATACGCAGTATTTT.

This clone turned up a few times. The chain links TRBV18 to TRBJ1-1; 7 bases are shared with TRBD1. The V segment lost 4 bases and the J segment 4 bases; nucleotides outside the gene matches: 12. Germline V lookup: CDR1 KGHSH, CDR2 LQKENI. The CDR3 has 16 amino acids. The CDR3 loop reads CASSLKVQGVGTEAFF. The CDR3 DNA reads TGTGCCAGCTCACTCAAAGTCCAGGGGGTGGGCACTGAAGCTTTCTTT.

The J gene is TRBJ1-3, the V gene TRBV27; D ambiguous. The CDR3 contains 15 residues. Germline assignment: CDR1 MNHEY and CDR2 SMNVEV (reference sequence). V was clipped by 5 bases and J by 0 bases, with 11 bases between them. The CDR3 DNA reads as TGTGCCAGCAGTCTCTATCCCAACTCTGGAAACACCATATATTTT. It yields the protein CASSLYPNSGNTIYF.

Ten or more counts support this clone. The chain joins TRBV2 to TRBJ2-1; 7 nucleotides agree with TRBD1. Losses at the gene ends were 3 bases for V and 1 base for J; bases not matched to a gene: 3. CDR3 length: 15 amino acids. The germline V gene encodes CDR1 SNHLY and CDR2 FYNNEI. The chain's CDR3 is CASSEKGASYNEQFF. The CDR3 bases are TGTGCCAGCAGTGAGAAGGGGGCGTCCTACAATGAGCAGTTCTTC.

The chain carries TRBV18 and TRBJ2-7, with unresolved D. CDR1 is KGHSH and CDR2 is LQKENI in the germline V gene. V shed 3 bases and J shed 0 bases, with 9 bases lying between them. This CDR3 is 14 amino acids long. The CDR3 region is CASSPDRASYEQYF. CDR3 coding DNA: TGTGCCAGCTCACCCGATCGAGCCTCCTACGAGCAGTACTTC.

The CDR3 sequence is CATSEGVWGNIQYF. CDR3 nucleotides: TGTGCCACCTCTGAAGGGGTCTGGGGAAACATTCAGTACTTC. The J gene is TRBJ2-4, the V gene TRBV27, with D possibly TRBD1 on 5 matching bases. Trimming cost V 10 bases and J 6 bases, with 19 bases left between them. Germline values: CDR1 MNHEY, CDR2 SMNVEV (reference sequence). This CDR3 region has 14 residues.

The chain recombines TRBV4-1 with TRBJ2-3, with a weak D call TRBD1 (5 bases). CDR1 and CDR2 (germline): MGHRA, YSYEKL. The CDR3 totals 14 residues. Trimming removed 4 bases from V and 6 bases from J, with 14 bases in between. In DNA form, the CDR3 reads TGCGCCAGCAGCCCTCAGGGATTCGCGGATACGCAGTATTTT. Encoded protein: CASSPQGFADTQYF.

V is TRBV9 and J is TRBJ2-1; no clear D gene. The V end was cut by 4 bases, the J end by 7 bases, with 12 bases between. Germline CDR1 and CDR2: SGDLS and YYNGEE. The CDR3 length is 13 residues. CDR3 region: CASSPSPTNEQFF. The CDR3 DNA reads as TGTGCCAGCAGCCCCAGCCCGACAAATGAGCAGTTCTTC.

The chain carries TRBV7-9 and TRBJ2-6, with TRBD1 matching over 9 bases. The CDR3 contains 17 residues. V lost 5 bases and J lost 0; bases outside the gene matches: 5. CDR1 and CDR2 from the germline V gene are SEHNR and FQNEAQ (reference sequence). The CDR3 DNA reads TGTGCCAGCAGCCCAACGGGACAGGGCTCTGGGGCCAACGTCCTGACTTTC. Translated: CASSPTGQGSGANVLTF.

This clone was detected a few times. V and J are TRBV10-2 and TRBJ1-6; D may be TRBD1 (6 bases). The CDR3 is 18 amino acids. Germline assignment: CDR1 WSHSY and CDR2 SAAADI. CDR3 DNA sequence: TGCCCCCGCTGTGGGGGGGTATCGGGAGGGGGTACCAATTCACCCCTCCACTTT. Translating it yields CPRCGGVSGGGTNSPLHF.

This sequence joins TRBV11-2 and TRBJ2-2; no firm D call. Germline V gene sequence: CDR1 SGHAT, CDR2 FQNNGV. The CDR3 covers 14 residues. V lost 5 bases, J lost 1 base, and 8 bases lay in between. The CDR3 region is CASSRLLNTGELFF. CDR3 bases: TGTGCCAGCAGCCGACTTTTGAACACCGGGGAGCTGTTTTTT.